The rows below give T cell receptor beta chains drawn from one sample of a study of Ad26.COV2.S vaccination and SARS-CoV-2 variants. Data came from immunoSEQ multiplex PCR; TCRdb stores just in-frame clones and leaves some out. The sample carries some 270,000 clones, roughly 85% recorded once. This specimen was peripheral blood, taken in a trial of Ad26.COV2.S vaccine versus placebo. All receptors derive from a person between 18 and 65 years old who received the Ad26.COV2.S COVID-19 vaccine or a placebo. CDR3s include the opening cysteine and the closing phenylalanine or tryptophan. D genes are given only for firm matches. Some rows have no size entry. The others give once, few or many, or a class for an expanded clone.

d_gene: TRBD1; v_gene: TRBV6-6; j_gene: TRBJ1-5; len: 16; abundance: .; CDR3aa: CASSPTGQSYNQPQHF; CDR3nt: TGTGCCAGCAGCCCCACGGGACAGAGTTACAATCAGCCCCAGCATTTT
d_gene: .; v_gene: TRBV30; j_gene: TRBJ2-3; len: 12; abundance: .; CDR3aa: CAWVGAIDTQYF; CDR3nt: TGTGCCTGGGTGGGGGCCATAGATACGCAGTATTTT
d_gene: TRBD1; v_gene: TRBV5-1; j_gene: TRBJ1-1; len: 14; abundance: .; CDR3aa: CASSGTGAYTEAFF; CDR3nt: TGCGCCAGCAGCGGGACAGGGGCATACACTGAAGCTTTCTTT
d_gene: TRBD1; v_gene: TRBV5-6; j_gene: TRBJ1-2; len: 14; abundance: .; CDR3aa: CASSEDREGYGYTF; CDR3nt: TGTGCCAGCAGCGAGGACAGGGAGGGCTATGGCTACACCTTC
d_gene: TRBD2; v_gene: TRBV19; j_gene: TRBJ2-1; len: 16; abundance: .; CDR3aa: CASSITSGTLINEQFF; CDR3nt: TGTGCCAGTAGTATAACTAGCGGGACCCTCATCAATGAGCAGTTCTTC
d_gene: TRBD2; v_gene: TRBV13; j_gene: TRBJ2-1; len: 15; abundance: .; CDR3aa: CASSFTSGAYNEQFF; CDR3nt: TGTGCCAGCAGCTTTACTAGCGGGGCTTACAATGAGCAGTTCTTC
d_gene: .; v_gene: TRBV27; j_gene: TRBJ2-3; len: 14; abundance: .; CDR3aa: CASSSYDGTDTQYF; CDR3nt: TGTGCCAGCAGTTCGTACGACGGCACAGATACGCAGTATTTT
d_gene: TRBD1; v_gene: TRBV5-1; j_gene: TRBJ2-7; len: 16; abundance: .; CDR3aa: CASSLSGQGLGYEQYF; CDR3nt: TGCGCCAGCAGCTTGTCTGGACAGGGTCTGGGGTACGAGCAGTACTTC
d_gene: .; v_gene: TRBV6-2/TRBV6-3; j_gene: TRBJ1-1; len: 15; abundance: few; CDR3aa: CASSYSILLNTEAFF; CDR3nt: TGTGCCAGCAGTTACTCGATTTTGCTGAACACTGAAGCTTTCTTT
d_gene: TRBD1; v_gene: TRBV4-3; j_gene: TRBJ2-3; len: 16; abundance: .; CDR3aa: CASSRATGGEKDTQYF; CDR3nt: TGCGCCAGCAGCCGAGCGACAGGGGGCGAGAAAGATACGCAGTATTTT
d_gene: .; v_gene: TRBV4-3; j_gene: TRBJ1-1; len: 14; abundance: .; CDR3aa: CASSQDEGGTEAFF; CDR3nt: TGCGCCAGCAGCCAAGATGAAGGGGGGACTGAAGCTTTCTTT
d_gene: .; v_gene: TRBV4-1; j_gene: TRBJ2-7; len: 16; abundance: many; CDR3aa: CASSQVLSERAYEQYF; CDR3nt: TGCGCCAGCAGCCAGGTACTCTCGGAACGTGCCTACGAGCAGTACTTC
d_gene: TRBD1; v_gene: TRBV6-5; j_gene: TRBJ1-6; len: 15; abundance: .; CDR3aa: CASSLQGADHSPLHF; CDR3nt: TGTGCCAGCAGCTTACAGGGGGCTGATCATTCACCCCTCCACTTT
d_gene: .; v_gene: TRBV6-5; j_gene: TRBJ2-1; len: 15; abundance: .; CDR3aa: CASRGASETYNEQFF; CDR3nt: TGTGCCAGCAGGGGCGCTAGCGAAACCTACAATGAGCAGTTCTTC
d_gene: TRBD2; v_gene: TRBV24-1; j_gene: TRBJ2-1; len: 16; abundance: .; CDR3aa: CATSDTTSGNNNEQFF; CDR3nt: TGTGCCACCAGTGACACGACTAGCGGGAACAACAATGAGCAGTTCTTC
d_gene: TRBD2; v_gene: TRBV24-1; j_gene: TRBJ2-3; len: 20; abundance: few; CDR3aa: CATSEYGRLAGGRWADTQYF; CDR3nt: TGTGCCACCAGTGAATACGGTCGGCTAGCGGGAGGTAGATGGGCAGATACGCAGTATTTT
d_gene: TRBD1; v_gene: TRBV18; j_gene: TRBJ2-5; len: 14; abundance: .; CDR3aa: CASSPRQGAETQYF; CDR3nt: TGTGCCAGCTCACCTCGACAGGGGGCTGAGACCCAGTACTTC
d_gene: .; v_gene: TRBV9; j_gene: TRBJ2-1; len: 14; abundance: .; CDR3aa: CASSVEGDPNEQFF; CDR3nt: TGTGCCAGCAGCGTAGAGGGAGACCCCAATGAGCAGTTCTTC
d_gene: TRBD2; v_gene: TRBV6-2/TRBV6-3; j_gene: TRBJ2-3; len: 17; abundance: .; CDR3aa: CASSQTSGRRSTDTQYF; CDR3nt: TGTGCCAGCAGTCAGACTAGCGGGAGGCGGAGCACAGATACGCAGTATTTT
d_gene: .; v_gene: TRBV4-1; j_gene: TRBJ2-1; len: 14; abundance: .; CDR3aa: CASSSRQEVDEQFF; CDR3nt: TGCGCCAGCAGTTCCCGGCAGGAGGTCGATGAGCAGTTCTTC
d_gene: .; v_gene: TRBV9; j_gene: TRBJ1-2; len: 15; abundance: few; CDR3aa: CASRRSGVLGEGYTF; CDR3nt: TGTGCCAGTAGGAGATCAGGGGTGTTAGGAGAGGGCTACACCTTC
d_gene: TRBD2; v_gene: TRBV27; j_gene: TRBJ2-1; len: 17; abundance: .; CDR3aa: CASTSGTSGSSYNEQFF; CDR3nt: TGTGCCAGCACATCTGGGACTAGCGGGAGTTCCTACAATGAGCAGTTCTTC
d_gene: .; v_gene: TRBV14; j_gene: TRBJ1-6; len: 16; abundance: .; CDR3aa: CASSLLTGTTNSPLHF; CDR3nt: TGTGCCAGCAGCCTACTTACCGGGACCACGAATTCACCCCTCCACTTT
d_gene: .; v_gene: TRBV27; j_gene: TRBJ2-2; len: 16; abundance: few; CDR3aa: CASSFLGFATPGELFF; CDR3nt: TGTGCCAGCAGTTTTTTAGGGTTTGCAACTCCCGGGGAGCTGTTTTTT
d_gene: TRBD2; v_gene: TRBV7-3; j_gene: TRBJ2-2; len: 15; abundance: .; CDR3aa: CASSPSGTDTGELFF; CDR3nt: TGTGCCAGCAGTCCTAGCGGGACGGACACCGGGGAGCTGTTTTTT
d_gene: TRBD2; v_gene: TRBV18; j_gene: TRBJ2-1; len: 15; abundance: .; CDR3aa: CASSTRTSPHNEQFF; CDR3nt: TGTGCCAGCTCAACACGGACTAGCCCGCACAATGAGCAGTTCTTC
d_gene: .; v_gene: TRBV6-5; j_gene: TRBJ2-2; len: 14; abundance: once; CDR3aa: CASRLGSVTGELFF; CDR3nt: TGTGCCAGCAGGCTTGGGTCAGTAACCGGGGAGCTGTTTTTT
d_gene: TRBD1; v_gene: TRBV4-1; j_gene: TRBJ1-3; len: 15; abundance: few; CDR3aa: CASSQGGDSPNTIYF; CDR3nt: TGCGCCAGCAGCCAAGGAGGGGACAGTCCGAACACCATATATTTT
d_gene: .; v_gene: TRBV18; j_gene: TRBJ2-5; len: 14; abundance: .; CDR3aa: CASSPLPLGETQYF; CDR3nt: TGTGCCAGCTCACCACTGCCCCTCGGGGAGACCCAGTACTTC
d_gene: TRBD2; v_gene: TRBV11-2; j_gene: TRBJ2-1; len: 17; abundance: .; CDR3aa: CASSAQILAGGSNEQFF; CDR3nt: TGTGCCAGCAGCGCCCAAATACTAGCGGGAGGCAGCAATGAGCAGTTCTTC
d_gene: .; v_gene: TRBV2; j_gene: TRBJ2-5; len: 14; abundance: few; CDR3aa: CASSWSSRMETQYF; CDR3nt: TGTGCCAGCAGCTGGAGTAGTCGGATGGAGACCCAGTACTTC
d_gene: TRBD1; v_gene: TRBV27; j_gene: TRBJ2-6; len: 15; abundance: once; CDR3aa: CASSSGTAGANVLTF; CDR3nt: TGTGCCAGCAGTTCCGGGACAGCCGGGGCCAACGTCCTGACTTTC
d_gene: .; v_gene: TRBV7-2; j_gene: TRBJ1-2; len: 11; abundance: few; CDR3aa: CASSLVQGYTF; CDR3nt: TGTGCCAGCAGCTTAGTACAGGGCTACACCTTC
d_gene: .; v_gene: TRBV18; j_gene: TRBJ1-4; len: 15; abundance: .; CDR3aa: CASSPGTPTNEKLFF; CDR3nt: TGTGCCAGCTCTCCCGGGACTCCAACTAATGAAAAACTGTTTTTT
d_gene: .; v_gene: TRBV4-1; j_gene: TRBJ2-7; len: 16; abundance: .; CDR3aa: CASSQDLTGSSYEQYF; CDR3nt: TGCGCCAGCAGCCAAGATTTAACAGGCTCATCCTACGAGCAGTACTTC
d_gene: .; v_gene: TRBV6-4; j_gene: TRBJ2-1; len: 13; abundance: .; CDR3aa: CASSPDSVNEQFF; CDR3nt: TGTGCCAGCAGTCCGGACAGCGTCAATGAGCAGTTCTTC
d_gene: .; v_gene: TRBV3-1/TRBV3-2; j_gene: TRBJ1-2; len: 15; abundance: .; CDR3aa: CASSQDGLGLGGYTF; CDR3nt: TGTGCCAGCAGCCAAGACGGTCTGGGGTTAGGTGGCTACACCTTC
d_gene: .; v_gene: TRBV21-1; j_gene: TRBJ1-4; len: 14; abundance: .; CDR3aa: CAREGTGYNEKLFF; CDR3nt: TGTGCTAGGGAGGGTACAGGGTATAATGAAAAACTGTTTTTT
d_gene: .; v_gene: TRBV7-2; j_gene: TRBJ1-4; len: 15; abundance: .; CDR3aa: CASSLSGLTNEKLFF; CDR3nt: TGTGCCAGCAGCCTATCCGGGTTAACTAATGAAAAACTGTTTTTT
d_gene: .; v_gene: TRBV7-9; j_gene: TRBJ1-2; len: 13; abundance: .; CDR3aa: CASSPVVDYGYTF; CDR3nt: TGTGCCAGCAGCCCTGTTGTCGACTATGGCTACACCTTC
d_gene: .; v_gene: TRBV5-6; j_gene: TRBJ2-3; len: 15; abundance: .; CDR3aa: CASSFQSFSTDTQYF; CDR3nt: TGTGCCAGCAGCTTCCAGTCCTTTAGCACAGATACGCAGTATTTT
d_gene: .; v_gene: TRBV7-3; j_gene: TRBJ1-1; len: 16; abundance: .; CDR3aa: CASSPLVPRGGTEAFF; CDR3nt: TGTGCCAGCAGCCCCTTAGTACCAAGAGGAGGCACTGAAGCTTTCTTT
d_gene: TRBD2; v_gene: TRBV9; j_gene: TRBJ2-5; len: 17; abundance: .; CDR3aa: CASSTGLAGTKKETQYF; CDR3nt: TGTGCCAGCAGTACCGGACTAGCGGGGACCAAGAAAGAGACCCAGTACTTC